The TCR beta chain under discussion was sequenced for a study of shared clonotypes between healthy human individuals. The study, taken as a whole, reports: Non-shared clonotypes had lower generation probabilities than those shared by all four donors. With few donors, the genetic and exposure-history diversity represented was limited.

Trimming pared 4 bases from V and 0 bases from J, leaving 12 bases between. The CDR3 is 15 amino acids. CDR1 LGHNA and CDR2 YSLEER come from the germline V gene. Profiled with immunoSEQ multiplex PCR; TCRdb holds only in-frame clones, not every one. Of about 1.5 million clones in the sample, roughly 96% were seen once. The donor cohort consisted entirely of Caucasian adults residing in Nashville, Tennessee. As for this clone: The antigen remains unidentified.

The source material was naive CD4+ T cells sorted from blood. Subset noted: CD45RA+ positively selected. The rearrangement joins TRBV4-3 to TRBJ1-1, with D possibly being TRBD1 (6 bases). The clonotype was recovered from a man aged 25 to 40 in good health. CDR3 DNA sequence: TGCGCCAGCAGCCCTCAGGGGATCATGAACACTGAAGCTTTCTTT. This gives the protein CASSPQGIMNTEAFF.